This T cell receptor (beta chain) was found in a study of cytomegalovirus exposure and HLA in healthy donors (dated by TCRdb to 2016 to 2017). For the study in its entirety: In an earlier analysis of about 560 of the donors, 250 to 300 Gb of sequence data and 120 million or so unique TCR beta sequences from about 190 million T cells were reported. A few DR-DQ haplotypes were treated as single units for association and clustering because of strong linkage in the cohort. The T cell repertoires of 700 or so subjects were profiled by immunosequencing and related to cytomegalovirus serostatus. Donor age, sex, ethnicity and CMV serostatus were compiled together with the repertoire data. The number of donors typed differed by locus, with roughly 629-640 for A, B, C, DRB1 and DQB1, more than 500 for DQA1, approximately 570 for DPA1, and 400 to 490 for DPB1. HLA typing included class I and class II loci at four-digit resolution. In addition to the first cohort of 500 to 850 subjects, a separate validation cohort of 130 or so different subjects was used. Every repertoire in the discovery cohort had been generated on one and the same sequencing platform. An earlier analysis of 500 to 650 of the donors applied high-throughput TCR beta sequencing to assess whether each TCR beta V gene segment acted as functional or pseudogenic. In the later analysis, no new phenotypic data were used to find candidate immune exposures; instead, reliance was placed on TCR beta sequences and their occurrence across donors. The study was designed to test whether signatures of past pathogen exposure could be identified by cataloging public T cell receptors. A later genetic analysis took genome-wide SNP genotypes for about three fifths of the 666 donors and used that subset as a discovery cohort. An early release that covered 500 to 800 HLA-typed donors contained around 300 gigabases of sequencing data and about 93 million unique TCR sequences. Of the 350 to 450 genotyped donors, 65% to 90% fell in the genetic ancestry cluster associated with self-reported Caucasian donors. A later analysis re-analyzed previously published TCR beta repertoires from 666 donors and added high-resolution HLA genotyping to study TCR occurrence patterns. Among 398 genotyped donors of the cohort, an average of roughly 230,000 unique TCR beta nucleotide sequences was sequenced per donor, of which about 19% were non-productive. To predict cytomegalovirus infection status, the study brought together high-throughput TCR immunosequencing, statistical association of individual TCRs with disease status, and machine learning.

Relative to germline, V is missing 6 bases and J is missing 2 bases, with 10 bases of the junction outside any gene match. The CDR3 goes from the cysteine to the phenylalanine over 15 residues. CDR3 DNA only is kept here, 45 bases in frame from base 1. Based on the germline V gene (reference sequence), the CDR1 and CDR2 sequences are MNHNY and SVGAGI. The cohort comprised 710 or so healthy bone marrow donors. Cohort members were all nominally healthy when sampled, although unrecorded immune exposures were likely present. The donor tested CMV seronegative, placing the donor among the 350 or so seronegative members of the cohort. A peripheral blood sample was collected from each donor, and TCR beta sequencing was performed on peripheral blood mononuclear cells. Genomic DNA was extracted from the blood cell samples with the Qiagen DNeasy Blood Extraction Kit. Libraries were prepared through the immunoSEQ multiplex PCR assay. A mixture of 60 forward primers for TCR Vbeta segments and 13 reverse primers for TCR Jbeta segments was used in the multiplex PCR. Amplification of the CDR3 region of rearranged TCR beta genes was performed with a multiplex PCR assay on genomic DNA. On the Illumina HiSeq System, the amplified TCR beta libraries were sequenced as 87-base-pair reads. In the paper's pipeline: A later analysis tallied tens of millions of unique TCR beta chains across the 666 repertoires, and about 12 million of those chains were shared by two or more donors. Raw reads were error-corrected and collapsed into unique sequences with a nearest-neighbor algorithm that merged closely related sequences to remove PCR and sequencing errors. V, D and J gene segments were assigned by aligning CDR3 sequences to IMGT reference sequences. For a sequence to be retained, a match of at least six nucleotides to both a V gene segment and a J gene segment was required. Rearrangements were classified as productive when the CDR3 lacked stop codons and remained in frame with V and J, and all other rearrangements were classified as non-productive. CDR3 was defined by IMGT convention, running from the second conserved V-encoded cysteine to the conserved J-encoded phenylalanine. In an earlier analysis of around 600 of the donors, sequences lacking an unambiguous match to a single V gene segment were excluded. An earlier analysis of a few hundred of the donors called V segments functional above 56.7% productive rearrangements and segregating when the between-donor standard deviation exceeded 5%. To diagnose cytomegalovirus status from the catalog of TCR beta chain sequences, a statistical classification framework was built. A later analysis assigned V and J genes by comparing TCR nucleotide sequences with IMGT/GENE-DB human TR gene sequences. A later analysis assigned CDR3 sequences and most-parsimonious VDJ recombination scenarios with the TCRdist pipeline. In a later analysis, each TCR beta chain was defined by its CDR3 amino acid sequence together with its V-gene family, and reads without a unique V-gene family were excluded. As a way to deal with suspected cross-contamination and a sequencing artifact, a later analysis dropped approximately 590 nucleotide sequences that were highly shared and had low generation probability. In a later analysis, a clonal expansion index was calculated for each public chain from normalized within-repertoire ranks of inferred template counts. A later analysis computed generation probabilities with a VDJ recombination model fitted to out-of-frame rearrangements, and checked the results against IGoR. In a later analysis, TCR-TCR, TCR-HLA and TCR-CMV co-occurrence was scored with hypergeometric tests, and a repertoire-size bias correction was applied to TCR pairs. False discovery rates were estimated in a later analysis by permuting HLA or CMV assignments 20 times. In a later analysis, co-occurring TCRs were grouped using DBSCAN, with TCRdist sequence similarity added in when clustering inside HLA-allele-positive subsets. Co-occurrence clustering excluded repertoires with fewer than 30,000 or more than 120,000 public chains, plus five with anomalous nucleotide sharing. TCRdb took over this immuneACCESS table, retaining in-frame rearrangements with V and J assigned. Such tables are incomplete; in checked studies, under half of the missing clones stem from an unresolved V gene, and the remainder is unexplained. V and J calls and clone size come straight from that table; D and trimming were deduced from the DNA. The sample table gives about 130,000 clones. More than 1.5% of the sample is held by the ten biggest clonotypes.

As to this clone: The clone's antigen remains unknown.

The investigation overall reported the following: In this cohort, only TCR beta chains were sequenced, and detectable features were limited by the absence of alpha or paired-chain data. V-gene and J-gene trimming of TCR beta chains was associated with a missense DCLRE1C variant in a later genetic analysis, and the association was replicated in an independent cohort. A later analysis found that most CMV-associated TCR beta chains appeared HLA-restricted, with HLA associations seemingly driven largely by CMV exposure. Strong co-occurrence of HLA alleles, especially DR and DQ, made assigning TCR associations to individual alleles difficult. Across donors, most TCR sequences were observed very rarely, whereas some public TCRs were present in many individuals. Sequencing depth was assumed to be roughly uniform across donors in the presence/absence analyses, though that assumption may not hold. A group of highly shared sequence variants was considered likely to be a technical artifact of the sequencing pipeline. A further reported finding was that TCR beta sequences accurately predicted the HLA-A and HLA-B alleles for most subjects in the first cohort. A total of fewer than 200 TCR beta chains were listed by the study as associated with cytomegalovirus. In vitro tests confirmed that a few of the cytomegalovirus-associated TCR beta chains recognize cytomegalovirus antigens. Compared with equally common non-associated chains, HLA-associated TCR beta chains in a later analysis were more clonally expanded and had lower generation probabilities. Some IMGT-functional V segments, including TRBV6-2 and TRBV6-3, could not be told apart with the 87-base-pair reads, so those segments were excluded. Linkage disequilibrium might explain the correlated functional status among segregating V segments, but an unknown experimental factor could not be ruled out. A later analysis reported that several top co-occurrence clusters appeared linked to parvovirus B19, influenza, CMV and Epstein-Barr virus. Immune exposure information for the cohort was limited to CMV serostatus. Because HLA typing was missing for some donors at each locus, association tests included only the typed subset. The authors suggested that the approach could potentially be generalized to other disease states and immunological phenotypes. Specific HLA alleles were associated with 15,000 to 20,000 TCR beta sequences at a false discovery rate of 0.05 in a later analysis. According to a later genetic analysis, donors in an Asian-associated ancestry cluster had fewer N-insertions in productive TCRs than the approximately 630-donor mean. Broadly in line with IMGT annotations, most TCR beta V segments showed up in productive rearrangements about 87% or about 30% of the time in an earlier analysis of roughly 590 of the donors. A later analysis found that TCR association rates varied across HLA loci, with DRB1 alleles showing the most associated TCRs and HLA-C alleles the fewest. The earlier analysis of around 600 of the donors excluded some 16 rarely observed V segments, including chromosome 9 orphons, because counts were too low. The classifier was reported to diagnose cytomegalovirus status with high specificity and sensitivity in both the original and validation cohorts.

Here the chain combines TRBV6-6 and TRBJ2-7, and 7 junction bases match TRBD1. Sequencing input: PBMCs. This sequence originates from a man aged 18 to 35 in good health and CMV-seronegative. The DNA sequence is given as TGTGCCAGCAGCCGAGTGACAGGGTGGGCCTACGAGCAGTACTTC. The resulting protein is CASSRVTGWAYEQYF.